The rows below give T cell receptor beta chains drawn from one sample of a study of T cell responses to AZD1222 COVID-19 vaccine. The repertoire was sequenced with immunoSEQ multiplex PCR; TCRdb's copy has only in-frame clones and lacks some. Of over 100,000 clones listed, roughly 88% were seen once; the top ten hold over 10%. The material was peripheral blood, obtained on day 0 of MenACWY control vaccination. These TCRs come from an adult in good health. The CDR3 runs from the conserved cysteine through the conserved F or W. D genes are given only for firm matches. Size is stated for part of the rows, as once, few or many counts, or as a class when the clone is expanded.

TRBV27	.	.	TRBJ1-5	CASSYLGPNQPQHF	TGTGCCAGCAGTTACCTCGGGCCAAATCAGCCCCAGCATTTT
TRBV28	.	.	TRBJ1-5	CASSLLGRNQPQHF	TGTGCCAGCAGTTTACTGGGACGCAATCAGCCCCAGCATTTT
TRBV7-2	.	.	TRBJ1-2	CASSLTGGRTGYTF	TGTGCCAGCAGCTTAACCGGGGGCCGTACTGGCTACACCTTC
TRBV5-6	.	.	TRBJ1-2	CASLTWGGGDGYTF	TGTGCCAGCTTAACCTGGGGAGGGGGTGATGGCTACACCTTC
TRBV20-1	.	.	TRBJ2-1	CSASSGRWGEQFF	TGCAGTGCTAGTTCGGGACGGTGGGGTGAGCAGTTCTTC
TRBV7-2	.	.	TRBJ2-2	CASSLSPGLTGELFF	TGTGCCAGCAGCTTATCGCCGGGGCTCACCGGGGAGCTGTTTTTT
TRBV2	.	once	TRBJ1-5	CASSARGGNQPQHF	TGTGCCAGCAGCGCCCGTGGTGGCAATCAGCCCCAGCATTTT
TRBV30	.	.	TRBJ1-3	CAWSVEAISGNTIYF	TGTGCCTGGAGTGTAGAAGCGATCTCGGGAAACACCATATATTTT
TRBV5-1	.	.	TRBJ2-2	CASSLHGTNTGELFF	TGCGCCAGCAGCTTGCATGGGACAAACACCGGGGAGCTGTTTTTT
TRBV11-2	.	.	TRBJ2-6	CASRGITGKTGSGANVLTF	TGTGCCAGCAGGGGAATTACAGGGAAAACCGGCTCTGGGGCCAACGTCCTGACTTTC
TRBV6-6	TRBD1	.	TRBJ1-5	CASSPPGQVLGNQPQHF	TGTGCCAGCAGTCCTCCCGGACAGGTCTTGGGCAATCAGCCCCAGCATTTT
TRBV15	TRBD1	.	TRBJ1-2	CATSRDATGLGGYTF	TGTGCCACCAGCAGAGATGCGACAGGGCTTGGTGGCTACACCTTC
TRBV6-2/TRBV6-3	.	.	TRBJ1-2	CASSLSGRGYTF	TGTGCCAGCAGTTTGTCGGGGCGCGGCTACACCTTC
TRBV18	.	once	TRBJ1-1	CASSPLQGRNTEAFF	TGTGCCAGCTCACCTCTACAAGGACGGAACACTGAAGCTTTCTTT
TRBV10-2	.	.	TRBJ1-5	CASSEPGGNQPQHF	TGCGCCAGCAGTGAACCAGGGGGCAATCAGCCCCAGCATTTT
TRBV5-1	TRBD1	few	TRBJ2-6	CASSLTGGLSGANVLTF	TGCGCCAGCAGCTTAACAGGGGGCCTTTCTGGGGCCAACGTCCTGACTTTC
TRBV10-3	TRBD2	.	TRBJ2-2	CAIRSGGPSGELFF	TGTGCCATCAGGTCGGGGGGGCCGTCTGGGGAGCTGTTTTTT
TRBV4-1	TRBD2	.	TRBJ2-7	CASSQDWPGGSYEQYF	TGCGCCAGCAGCCAAGATTGGCCGGGAGGGTCCTACGAGCAGTACTTC
TRBV4-2	.	.	TRBJ2-5	CASSPSTGLGETQYF	TGTGCCAGCAGCCCGTCCACGGGCTTGGGAGAGACCCAGTACTTC
TRBV30	.	.	TRBJ1-2	CAWSRQAGYGYTF	TGTGCCTGGTCCCGACAGGCGGGATATGGCTACACCTTC
TRBV20-1	.	.	TRBJ2-7	CSASLIRDITYEQYF	TGCAGTGCTAGTCTAATTCGGGACATCACCTACGAGCAGTACTTC
TRBV7-2	TRBD1	.	TRBJ2-7	CASSSRQGSEQYF	TGTGCCAGCAGCTCCCGACAGGGTAGCGAGCAGTACTTC
TRBV6-2/TRBV6-3	TRBD1	.	TRBJ1-2	CASSPLIQGGDYGYTF	TGTGCCAGCAGTCCCCTTATTCAGGGGGGGGACTATGGCTACACCTTC
TRBV5-6	.	.	TRBJ1-2	CASSQAQESYGYTF	TGTGCCAGCAGCCAAGCCCAAGAAAGCTATGGCTACACCTTC
TRBV3-1/TRBV3-2	.	once	TRBJ1-5	CASSQDPQGGANQPQHF	TGTGCCAGCAGCCAAGATCCGCAAGGGGGGGCTAATCAGCCCCAGCATTTT
TRBV19	.	once	TRBJ1-1	CASSIAGANTEAFF	TGTGCCAGTAGTATAGCAGGGGCTAACACTGAAGCTTTCTTT
TRBV10-3	TRBD1	.	TRBJ1-6	CATETGFRYNSPLHF	TGTGCCACCGAGACAGGGTTTCGCTATAATTCACCCCTCCACTTT
TRBV3-1/TRBV3-2	TRBD1	.	TRBJ1-2	CASSREGATVLSGYTF	TGTGCCAGCAGCCGGGAGGGGGCAACCGTCCTTTCTGGCTACACCTTC
TRBV28	.	.	TRBJ1-1	CASSLQARTEAFF	TGTGCCAGCAGCTTACAGGCGCGCACTGAAGCTTTCTTT
TRBV19	.	.	TRBJ2-1	CASSIDRQGHNEQFF	TGTGCCAGTAGTATAGATAGGCAGGGGCACAATGAGCAGTTCTTC
TRBV10-3	.	once	TRBJ2-5	CAIRGVAGETQYF	TGTGCCATCAGGGGAGTAGCCGGAGAGACCCAGTACTTC
TRBV7-2	.	.	TRBJ2-7	CASSSSGGPYEQYF	TGTGCCAGCAGCTCGTCGGGGGGCCCCTACGAGCAGTACTTC
TRBV24-1	.	.	TRBJ2-1	CATSDLGGGSSYNEQFF	TGTGCCACCAGTGATTTAGGTGGGGGCAGCTCCTACAATGAGCAGTTCTTC
TRBV5-8	TRBD1	.	TRBJ2-5	CASSLPFSRTGEETQYF	TGTGCCAGCAGCTTGCCATTCAGCCGGACAGGAGAAGAGACCCAGTACTTC
TRBV10-3	TRBD1	.	TRBJ2-7	CAINPGQGFYEQYF	TGTGCCATCAATCCGGGACAGGGTTTCTACGAGCAGTACTTC
TRBV24-1	TRBD2	.	TRBJ2-3	CATKDGLAGDTQYF	TGTGCCACCAAAGATGGGCTAGCGGGAGATACGCAGTATTTT